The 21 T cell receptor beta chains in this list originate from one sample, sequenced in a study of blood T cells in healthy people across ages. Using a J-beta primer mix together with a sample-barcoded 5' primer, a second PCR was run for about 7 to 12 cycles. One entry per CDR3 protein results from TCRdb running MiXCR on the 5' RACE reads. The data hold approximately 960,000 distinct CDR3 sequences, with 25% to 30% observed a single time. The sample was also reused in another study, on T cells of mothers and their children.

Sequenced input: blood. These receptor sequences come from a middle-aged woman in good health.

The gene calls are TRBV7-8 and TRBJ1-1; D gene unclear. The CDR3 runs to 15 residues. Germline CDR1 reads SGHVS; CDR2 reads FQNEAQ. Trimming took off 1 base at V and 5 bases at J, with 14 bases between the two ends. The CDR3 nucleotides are TGTGCCAGCAGCTTAGTGCCTGGGGAGTGGACTGAAGCTTTCTTT. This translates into CASSLVPGEWTEAFF.

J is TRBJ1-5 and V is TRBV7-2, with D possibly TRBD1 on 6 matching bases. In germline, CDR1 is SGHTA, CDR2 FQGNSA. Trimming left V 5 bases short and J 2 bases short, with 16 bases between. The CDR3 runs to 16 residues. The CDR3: CASSRNGAGGNQPQHF. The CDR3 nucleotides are TGTGCCAGCAGCCGAAATGGGGCAGGGGGCAATCAGCCCCAGCATTTT. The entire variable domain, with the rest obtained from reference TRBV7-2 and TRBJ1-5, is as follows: GAGVSQSPSNKVTEKGKDVELRCDPISGHTALYWYRQSLGQGLEFLIYFQGNSAPDKSGLPSDRFSAERTGGSVSTLTIQRTQQEDSAVYLCASSRNGAGGNQPQHFGDGTRLSIL.

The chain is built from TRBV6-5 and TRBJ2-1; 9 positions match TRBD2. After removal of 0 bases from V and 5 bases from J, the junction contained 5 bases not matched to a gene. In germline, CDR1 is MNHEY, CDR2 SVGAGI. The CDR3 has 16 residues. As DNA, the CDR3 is TGTGCCAGCAGTTACTCGCGGGAGCGGGGGGACAATGAGCAGTTCTTC. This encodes CASSYSRERGDNEQFF.

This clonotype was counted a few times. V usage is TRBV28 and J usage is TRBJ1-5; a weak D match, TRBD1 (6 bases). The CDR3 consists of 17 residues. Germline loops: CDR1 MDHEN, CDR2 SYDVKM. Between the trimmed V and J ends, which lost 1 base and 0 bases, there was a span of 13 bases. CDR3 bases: TGTGCCAGCAGTTTATATGGACAGCTGATTAGCAATCAGCCCCAGCATTTT. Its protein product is CASSLYGQLISNQPQHF.

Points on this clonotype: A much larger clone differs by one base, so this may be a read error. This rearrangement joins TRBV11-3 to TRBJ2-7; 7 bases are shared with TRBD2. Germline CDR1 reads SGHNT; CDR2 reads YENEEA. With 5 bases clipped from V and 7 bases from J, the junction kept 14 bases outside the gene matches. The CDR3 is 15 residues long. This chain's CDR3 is CASSPGTIRHNEQYF. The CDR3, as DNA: TGTGCCAGCAGCCCCGGGACTATCCGCCACAATGAGCAGTACTTC.

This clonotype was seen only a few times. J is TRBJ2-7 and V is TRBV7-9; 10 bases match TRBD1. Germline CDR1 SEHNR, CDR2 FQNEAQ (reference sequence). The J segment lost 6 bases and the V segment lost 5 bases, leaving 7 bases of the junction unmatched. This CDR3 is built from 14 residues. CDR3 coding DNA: TGTGCCAGCAGCCCCCCCGGGACAGGGGTCGAGCAGTACTTC. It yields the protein CASSPPGTGVEQYF.

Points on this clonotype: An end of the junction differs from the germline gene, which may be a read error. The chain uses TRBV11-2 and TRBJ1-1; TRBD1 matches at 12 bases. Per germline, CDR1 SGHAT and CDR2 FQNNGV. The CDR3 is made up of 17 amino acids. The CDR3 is CAGSLDLWDRGPLLAFF. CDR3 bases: TGTGCCGGCAGCTTAGATCTTTGGGACAGGGGGCCACTATTAGCTTTCTTT.

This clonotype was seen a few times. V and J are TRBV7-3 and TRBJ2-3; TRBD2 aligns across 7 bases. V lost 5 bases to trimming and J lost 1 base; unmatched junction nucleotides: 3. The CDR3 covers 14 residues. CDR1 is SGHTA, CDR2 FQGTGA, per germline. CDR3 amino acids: CASSGLGRTDTQYF. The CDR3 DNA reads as TGTGCCAGCAGCGGACTAGGTCGCACAGATACGCAGTATTTT.

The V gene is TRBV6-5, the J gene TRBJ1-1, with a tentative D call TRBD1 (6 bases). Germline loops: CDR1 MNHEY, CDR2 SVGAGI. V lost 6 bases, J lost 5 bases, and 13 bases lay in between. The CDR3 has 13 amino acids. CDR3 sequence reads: CASRIQGSTEAFF. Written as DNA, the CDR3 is TGTGCCAGCAGGATACAGGGAAGTACTGAAGCTTTCTTT.

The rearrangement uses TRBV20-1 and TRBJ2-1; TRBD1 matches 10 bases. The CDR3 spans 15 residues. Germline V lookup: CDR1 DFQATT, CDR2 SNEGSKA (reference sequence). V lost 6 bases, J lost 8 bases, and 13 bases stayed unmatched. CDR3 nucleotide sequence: TGCAGTGCCACCTCCGGGACAGGGGTATTTGATGAGCAGTTCTTC. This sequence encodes CSATSGTGVFDEQFF.

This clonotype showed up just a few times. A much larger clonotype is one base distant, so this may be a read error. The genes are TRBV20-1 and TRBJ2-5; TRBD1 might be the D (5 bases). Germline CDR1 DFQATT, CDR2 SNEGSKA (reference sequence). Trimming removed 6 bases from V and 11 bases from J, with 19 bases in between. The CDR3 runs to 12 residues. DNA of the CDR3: TGCAGTGCCAACCCTGACAGACGAGAGCAGTACTTC. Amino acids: CSANPDRREQYF.

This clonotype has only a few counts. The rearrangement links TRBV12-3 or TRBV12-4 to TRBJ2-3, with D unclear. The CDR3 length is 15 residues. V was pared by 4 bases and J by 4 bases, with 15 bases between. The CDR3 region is CASSSPLGRSDTQYF. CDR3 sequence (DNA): TGTGCCAGCAGTTCGCCCCTGGGAAGGTCAGATACGCAGTATTTT.

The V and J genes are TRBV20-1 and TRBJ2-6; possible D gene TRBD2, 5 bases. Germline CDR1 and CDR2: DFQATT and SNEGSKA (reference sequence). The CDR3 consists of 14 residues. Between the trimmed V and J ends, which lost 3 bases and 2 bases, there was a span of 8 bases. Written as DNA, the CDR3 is TGCAGTGCTAGCCGGGGTGCTGGGGCCAACGTCCTGACTTTC. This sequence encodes CSASRGAGANVLTF.

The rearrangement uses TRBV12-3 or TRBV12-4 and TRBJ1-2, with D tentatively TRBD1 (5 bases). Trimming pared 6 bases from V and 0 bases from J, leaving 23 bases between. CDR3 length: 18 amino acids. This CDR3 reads CASSSTTDSPFSNYGYTF. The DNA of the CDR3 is TGTGCCAGCAGCTCTACGACTGACAGTCCATTTTCTAACTATGGCTACACCTTC.

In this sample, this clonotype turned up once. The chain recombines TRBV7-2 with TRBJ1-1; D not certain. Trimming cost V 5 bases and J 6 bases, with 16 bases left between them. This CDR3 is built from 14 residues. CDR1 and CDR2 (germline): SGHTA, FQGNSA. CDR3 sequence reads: CASSASRAEAEAFF. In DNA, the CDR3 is TGTGCCAGCAGCGCGTCGCGGGCCGAGGCTGAAGCTTTCTTT.

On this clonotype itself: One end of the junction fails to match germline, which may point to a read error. This chain's CDR3 is CAGSLGGQCNEQFF. CDR3 nucleotides: TGTGCCGGCAGTTTAGGGGGACAGTGCAATGAGCAGTTCTTC. V is TRBV12-3 or TRBV12-4 and J is TRBJ2-1, with 7 bases aligning to TRBD1. The CDR3 runs 14 residues.

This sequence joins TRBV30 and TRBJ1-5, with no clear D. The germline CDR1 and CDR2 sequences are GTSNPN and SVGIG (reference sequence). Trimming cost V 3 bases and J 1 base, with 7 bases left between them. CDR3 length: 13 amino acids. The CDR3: CAWRRESNQPQHF. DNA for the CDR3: TGTGCCTGGAGGCGGGAGAGCAATCAGCCCCAGCATTTT.

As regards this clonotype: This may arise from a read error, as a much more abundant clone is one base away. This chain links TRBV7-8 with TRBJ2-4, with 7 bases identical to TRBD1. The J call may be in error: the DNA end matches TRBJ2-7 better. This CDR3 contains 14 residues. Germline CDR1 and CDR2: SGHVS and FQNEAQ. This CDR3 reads CTSSSTQGVGEQYF. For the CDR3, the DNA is TGTACCAGCAGCTCCACCCAGGGGGTGGGCGAGCAGTACTTC.

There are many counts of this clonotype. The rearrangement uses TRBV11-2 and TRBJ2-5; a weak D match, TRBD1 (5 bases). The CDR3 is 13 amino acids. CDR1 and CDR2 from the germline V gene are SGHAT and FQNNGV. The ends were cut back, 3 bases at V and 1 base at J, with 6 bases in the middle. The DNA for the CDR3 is TGTGCCAGCAGCTTGGACATCCAAGAGACCCAGTACTTC. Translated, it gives CASSLDIQETQYF.

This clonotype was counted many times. In DNA form, the CDR3 reads TGTGCCAGCAGCGAAGGGGGGGGGAGGTACGAGCAGTACTTC. It codes for CASSEGGGRYEQYF. The chain links TRBV7-2 to TRBJ2-7; maybe TRBD2 (7 bases). CDR1 and CDR2 (germline): SGHTA, FQGNSA. V gave up 5 bases and J gave up 4 bases, with 15 bases separating them. The CDR3 has 14 residues.

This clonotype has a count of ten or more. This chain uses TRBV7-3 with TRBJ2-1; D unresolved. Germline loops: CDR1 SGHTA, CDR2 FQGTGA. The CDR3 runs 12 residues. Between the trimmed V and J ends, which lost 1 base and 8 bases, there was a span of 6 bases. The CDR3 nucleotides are TGTGCCAGCAGCTTAAGTGTGGATGAGCAGTTCTTC. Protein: CASSLSVDEQFF.